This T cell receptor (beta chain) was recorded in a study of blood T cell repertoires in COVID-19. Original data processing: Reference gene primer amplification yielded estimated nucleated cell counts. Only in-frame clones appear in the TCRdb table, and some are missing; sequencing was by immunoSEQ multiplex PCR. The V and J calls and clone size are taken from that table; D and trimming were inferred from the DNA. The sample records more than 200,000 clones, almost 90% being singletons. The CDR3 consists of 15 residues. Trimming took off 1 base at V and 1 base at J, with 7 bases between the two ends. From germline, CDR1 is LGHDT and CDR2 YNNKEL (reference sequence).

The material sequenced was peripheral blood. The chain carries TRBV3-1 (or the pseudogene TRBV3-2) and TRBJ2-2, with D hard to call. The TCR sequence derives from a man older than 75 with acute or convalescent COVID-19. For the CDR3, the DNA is TGTGCCAGCAGCCAAGCTAGACTGAACACCGGGGAGCTGTTTTTT. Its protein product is CASSQARLNTGELFF.